The 4 T cell receptor beta chains in this list originate from one sample, sequenced in a study of blood T cell repertoires in COVID-19. The assay was immunoSEQ multiplex PCR, and TCRdb's table has in-frame clones only and misses some. Of some 500,000 clones listed, roughly 90% are singletons. Sequenced input: PBMCs or T cells enriched from blood (not recorded which). Source of these receptors: a woman in her thirties or forties who had recovered from COVID-19.

The chain employs TRBV10-2 and TRBJ1-1, with D possibly matching TRBD1 (5 bases). The CDR3 runs 17 residues. Per the germline V gene, CDR1 is WSHSY and CDR2 is SAAADI. The V end lost 4 bases, the J end lost 0 bases, and 18 bases lay between the germline ends. This CDR3 reads CASSGYIKQELNTEAFF. In nucleotides, the CDR3 is TGCGCCAGCAGTGGGTATATAAAACAGGAGTTGAACACTGAAGCTTTCTTT.

The gene calls are TRBV19 and TRBJ1-1, with D maybe TRBD1 (5 bases). The CDR3 loop spans 10 amino acids. CDR1 LNHDA and CDR2 SQIVND come from the germline V gene (reference sequence). DNA for the CDR3: TGTGCTACAGGTTTTTTTGAAGCTTTCTTT. Amino acid sequence: CATGFFEAFF.

The chain links TRBV2 to TRBJ1-3; D not certain. V dropped 7 bases and J dropped 0 bases, with 7 bases sitting between them. The CDR3 is 13 amino acids. CDR1 is SNHLY and CDR2 is FYNNEI in the germline V gene. CDR3 residues: CASIPSSGNTIYF. DNA of the CDR3: TGTGCCAGCATTCCGAGCTCTGGAAACACCATATATTTT.

The chain combines TRBV29-1 with TRBJ1-2, with 10 bases that match TRBD1. Germline CDR1 reads SQVTM; CDR2 reads ANQGSEA. CDR3 size: 15 residues. Germline trimming cut 6 bases from V and 5 bases from J; bases unmatched to any gene: 12. CDR3 sequence: CSVIGPGQGFYGYTF. The CDR3 DNA sequence: TGCAGCGTGATTGGACCGGGACAGGGGTTTTATGGCTACACCTTC.